These 8 T cell receptor beta chains share one sample of origin, sequenced in a study of OX40 agonist ivuxolimab in advanced cancers. The assay was immunoSEQ multiplex PCR, and TCRdb's table has in-frame clones only and misses some. Of roughly 100,000 clones listed, approximately 85% were seen once; the top ten hold 3.8%. The sample here was CD4+ or CD8+ T cells sorted from blood, taken in a trial of the OX40 agonist ivuxolimab. These receptors were obtained from an adult with an advanced solid tumor such as melanoma, head and neck, liver or kidney cancer.

V gene TRBV7-2 combines with J gene TRBJ2-1, with D maybe TRBD2 (6 bases). CDR1 is SGHTA, CDR2 FQGNSA, per germline. Trimming cost V 5 bases and J 9 bases, with 20 bases left between them. This CDR3 contains 15 residues. CDR3 residues: CASSAPTSTGFEQFF. The DNA of the CDR3 is TGTGCCAGCAGCGCCCCCACTAGCACAGGTTTTGAGCAGTTCTTC.

Regarding this clone: Additional DNA sequences in this sample encode the identical CDR3. The rearrangement joins TRBV5-1 to TRBJ1-6; D is uncertain. V lost 0 bases and J lost 9, with 7 bases in between. In germline, CDR1 is SGHRS, CDR2 YFSETQ. The CDR3 length is 13 residues. CDR3 DNA sequence: TGCGCCAGCAGCTTGGCCGGCCGTTCACCCCTCCACTTT. The encoded protein is CASSLAGRSPLHF.

This CDR3 reads CASSSSFGRVNTEAFF. In DNA form, the CDR3 reads TGTGCCAGCAGCTCATCTTTCGGTCGGGTGAACACTGAAGCTTTCTTT. V usage is TRBV11-3 and J usage is TRBJ1-1; the D is unclear. The CDR3 length is 16 residues. V was trimmed by 4 bases and J by 0 bases, leaving 15 bases between them. Looked up from germline, CDR1 is SGHNT and CDR2 is YENEEA.

This chain uses TRBV5-6 with TRBJ1-2, with D possibly being TRBD1 (5 bases). Germline values: CDR1 SGHDT, CDR2 YYEEEE. This CDR3 contains 13 residues. V was clipped by 5 bases and J by 7 bases, with 15 bases between them. The CDR3 loop reads CASSPGLGIGYTF. The CDR3 nucleotides read TGTGCCAGCAGTCCGGGACTAGGGATTGGCTACACCTTC.

The chain recombines TRBV7-2 with TRBJ2-7; D possibly corresponds to TRBD2 (6 bases). V was shortened by 1 base and J by 2 bases, with 15 bases between the two germline ends. The CDR3 loop spans 16 amino acids. CDR1 is SGHTA, CDR2 FQGNSA, per germline. In DNA form, the CDR3 reads TGTGCCAGCAGCTTAGGGGGGGTGGCGGAGCCCTACGAGCAGTACTTC. It codes for CASSLGGVAEPYEQYF.

This chain connects TRBV7-3 to TRBJ2-5, with 10 bases aligning to TRBD2. The DNA end favors TRBJ2-7, so the J call may be wrong. This CDR3 comprises 13 residues. In germline, CDR1 is SGHTA, CDR2 FQGTGA. CDR3 coding DNA: TGTGCCAGCAGCCCTAGCGGGAGTTACGAGCAGTACTTC. Translation: CASSPSGSYEQYF.

CDR3 nucleotides: TGTGCCAGCAGTTTTTTGATGGGAACAGATACGCAGTATTTT. Translating gives CASSFLMGTDTQYF. This chain uses TRBV28 with TRBJ2-3; D is unresolved. Germline V gene sequence: CDR1 MDHEN, CDR2 SYDVKM. The CDR3 spans 14 residues. V was trimmed by 3 bases and J by 3 bases, leaving 10 bases between them. The entire variable domain, with the rest obtained from reference TRBV28 and TRBJ2-3, is as follows: DVKVTQSSRYLVKRTGEKVFLECVQDMDHENMFWYRQDPGLGLRLIYFSYDVKMKEKGDIPEGYSVSREKKERFSLILESASTNQTSMYLCASSFLMGTDTQYFGPGTRLTVL.

This rearrangement joins TRBV18 to TRBJ1-1; TRBD1 agrees at 9 bases. The CDR3 consists of 13 residues. J lost 5 bases, V lost 6 bases, and 4 bases had no gene match. Germline V lookup: CDR1 KGHSH, CDR2 LQKENI. The CDR3 DNA sequence: TGTGCCAGCTCGCTGACAGGGGGGACTGAAGCTTTCTTT. This encodes CASSLTGGTEAFF.